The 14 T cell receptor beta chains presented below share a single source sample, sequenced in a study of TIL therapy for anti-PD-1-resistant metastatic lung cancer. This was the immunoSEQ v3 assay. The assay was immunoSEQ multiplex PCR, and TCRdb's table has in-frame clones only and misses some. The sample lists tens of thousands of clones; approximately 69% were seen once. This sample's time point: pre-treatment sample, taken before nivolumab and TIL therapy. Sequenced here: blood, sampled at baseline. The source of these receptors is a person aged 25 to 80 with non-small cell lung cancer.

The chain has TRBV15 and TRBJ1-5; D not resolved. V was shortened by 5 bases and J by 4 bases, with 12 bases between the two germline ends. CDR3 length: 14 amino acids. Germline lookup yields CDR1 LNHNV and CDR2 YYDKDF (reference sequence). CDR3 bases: TGTGCCACCAGCTTCTCGGGAAGTAATCAGCCCCAGCATTTT. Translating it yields CATSFSGSNQPQHF. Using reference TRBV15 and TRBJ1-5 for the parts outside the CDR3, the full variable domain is DAMVIQNPRYQVTQFGKPVTLSCSQTLNHNVMYWYQQKSSQAPKLLFHYYDKDFNNEADTPDNFQSRRPNTSFCFLDIRSPGLGDTAMYLCATSFSGSNQPQHFGDGTRLSIL.

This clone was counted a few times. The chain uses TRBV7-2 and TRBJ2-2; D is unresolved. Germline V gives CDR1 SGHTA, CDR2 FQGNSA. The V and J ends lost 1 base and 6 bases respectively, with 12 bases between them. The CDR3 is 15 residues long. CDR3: CASSLVVGRPGELFF. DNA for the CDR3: TGTGCCAGCAGCTTAGTGGTGGGAAGGCCCGGGGAGCTGTTTTTT.

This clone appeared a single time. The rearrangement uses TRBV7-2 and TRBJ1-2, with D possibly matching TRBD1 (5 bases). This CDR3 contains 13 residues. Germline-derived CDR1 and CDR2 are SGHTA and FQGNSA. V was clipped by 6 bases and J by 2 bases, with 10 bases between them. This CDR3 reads CASRQDSNYGYTF. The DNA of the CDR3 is TGTGCCAGCAGACAGGATTCAAACTATGGCTACACCTTC. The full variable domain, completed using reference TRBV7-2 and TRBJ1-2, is GAGVSQSPSNKVTEKGKDVELRCDPISGHTALYWYRQSLGQGLEFLIYFQGNSAPDKSGLPSDRFSAERTGGSVSTLTIQRTQQEDSAVYLCASRQDSNYGYTFGSGTRLTVV.

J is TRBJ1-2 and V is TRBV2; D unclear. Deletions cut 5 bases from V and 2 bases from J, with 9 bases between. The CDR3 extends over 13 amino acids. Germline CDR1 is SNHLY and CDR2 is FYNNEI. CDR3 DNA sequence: TGTGCCAGCAGTACGACCCAAAACTATGGCTACACCTTC. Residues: CASSTTQNYGYTF. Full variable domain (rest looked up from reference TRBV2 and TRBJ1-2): EPEVTQTPSHQVTQMGQEVILRCVPISNHLYFYWYRQILGQKVEFLVSFYNNEISEKSEIFDDQFSVERPDGSNFTLKIRSTKLEDSAMYFCASSTTQNYGYTFGSGTRLTVV.

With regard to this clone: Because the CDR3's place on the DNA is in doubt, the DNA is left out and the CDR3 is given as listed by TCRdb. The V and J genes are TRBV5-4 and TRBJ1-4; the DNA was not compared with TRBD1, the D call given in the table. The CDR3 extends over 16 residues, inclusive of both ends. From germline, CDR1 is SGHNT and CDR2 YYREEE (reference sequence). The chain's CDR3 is CASSSSAGTGVEKLFF.

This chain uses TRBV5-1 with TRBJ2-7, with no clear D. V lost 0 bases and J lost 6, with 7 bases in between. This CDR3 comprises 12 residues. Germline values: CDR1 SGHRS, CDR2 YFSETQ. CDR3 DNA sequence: TGCGCCAGCAGCTTGGAACGAGGCGAGCAGTACTTC. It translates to CASSLERGEQYF.

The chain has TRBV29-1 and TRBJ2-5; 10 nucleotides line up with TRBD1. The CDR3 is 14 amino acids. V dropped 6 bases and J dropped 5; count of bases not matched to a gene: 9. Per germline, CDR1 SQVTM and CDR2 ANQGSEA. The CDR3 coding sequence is TGCAGCGTGAACAGGGGGGACAGGGGTGAGACCCAGTACTTC. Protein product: CSVNRGDRGETQYF.

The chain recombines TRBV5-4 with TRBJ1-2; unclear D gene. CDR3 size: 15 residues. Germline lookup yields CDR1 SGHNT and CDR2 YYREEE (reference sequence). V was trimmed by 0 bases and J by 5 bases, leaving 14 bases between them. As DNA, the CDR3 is TGTGCCAGCAGCTTGGATAGGCGAATCCCTTATGGCTACACCTTC. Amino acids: CASSLDRRIPYGYTF. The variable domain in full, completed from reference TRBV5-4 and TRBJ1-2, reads ETGVTQSPTHLIKTRGQQVTLRCSSQSGHNTVSWYQQALGQGPQFIFQYYREEENGRGNFPPRFSGLQFPNYSSELNVNALELDDSALYLCASSLDRRIPYGYTFGSGTRLTVV.

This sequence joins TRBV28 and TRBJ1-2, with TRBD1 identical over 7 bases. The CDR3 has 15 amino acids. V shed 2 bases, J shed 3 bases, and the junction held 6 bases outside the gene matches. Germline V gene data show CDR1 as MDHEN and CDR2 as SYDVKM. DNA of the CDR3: TGTGCCAGCAGTTTAGGGACAAGGGGGCACTATGGCTACACCTTC. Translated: CASSLGTRGHYGYTF.

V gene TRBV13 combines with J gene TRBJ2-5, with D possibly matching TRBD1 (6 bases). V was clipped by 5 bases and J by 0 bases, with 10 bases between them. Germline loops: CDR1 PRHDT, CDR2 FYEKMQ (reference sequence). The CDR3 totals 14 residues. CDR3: CASSPRTDQETQYF. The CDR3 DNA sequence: TGTGCCAGCAGCCCTCGGACAGACCAAGAGACCCAGTACTTC.

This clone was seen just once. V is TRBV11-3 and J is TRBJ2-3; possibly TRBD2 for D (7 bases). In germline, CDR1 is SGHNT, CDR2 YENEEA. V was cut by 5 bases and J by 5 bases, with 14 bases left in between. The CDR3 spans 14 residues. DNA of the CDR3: TGTGCCAGCAGCCCAGGGAGGGGGGGAGATACGCAGTATTTT. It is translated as CASSPGRGGDTQYF.

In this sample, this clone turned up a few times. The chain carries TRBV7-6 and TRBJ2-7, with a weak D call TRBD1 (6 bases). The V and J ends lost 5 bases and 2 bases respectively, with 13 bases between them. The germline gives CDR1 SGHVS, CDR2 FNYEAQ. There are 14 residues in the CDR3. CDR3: CASSPGQFTYEQYF. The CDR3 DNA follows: TGTGCCAGCAGCCCAGGACAGTTCACCTACGAGCAGTACTTC.

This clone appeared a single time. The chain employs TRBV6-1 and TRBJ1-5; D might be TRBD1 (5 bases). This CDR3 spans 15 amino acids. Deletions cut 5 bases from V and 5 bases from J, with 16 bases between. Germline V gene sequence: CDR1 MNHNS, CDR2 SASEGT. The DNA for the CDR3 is TGTGCCAGCAGTCAGCCCCCAGGGAGGGATCAGCCCCAGCATTTT. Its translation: CASSQPPGRDQPQHF.

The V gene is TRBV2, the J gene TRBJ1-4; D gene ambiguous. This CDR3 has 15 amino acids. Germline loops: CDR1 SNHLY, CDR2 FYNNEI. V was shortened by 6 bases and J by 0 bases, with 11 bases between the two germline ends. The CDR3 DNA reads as TGTGCCAGCAGATACCAAGAAGCAACTAATGAAAAACTGTTTTTT. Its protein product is CASRYQEATNEKLFF.